Below, one T cell receptor beta chain is given with its context. The germline V gene has CDR1 SGHNT and CDR2 YYREEE (reference sequence). The length of the CDR3 is 14 residues. Trimming removed 0 bases from V and 8 bases from J; junction bases left unmatched: 5. This sample was taken from a study of control samples from healthy donors and cancer patients. The protocol was immunoSEQ multiplex PCR, while the TCRdb copy is restricted to in-frame clones and leaves out a portion. The sample records 11,000 to 15,000 clones, around 77% being singletons. The chain is built from TRBV5-4 and TRBJ2-1; 7 positions match TRBD1. This clonotype was obtained from a female donor with lung cancer. The sequenced sample was formalin-fixed, paraffin-embedded tissue. In nucleotides, the CDR3 is TGTGCCAGCAGCTTGGGACAGGGAGCGGATGAGCAGTTCTTC. It translates to CASSLGQGADEQFF.